This TCR beta chain was identified during a study of blood T cell repertoires in COVID-19. In the study overall: Specimens from acute and convalescent COVID-19 originated in the United States, Italy and Spain.

Original processing notes: Amplification of reference gene primers provided the estimated nucleated cell counts. The repertoire was sequenced with immunoSEQ multiplex PCR; TCRdb's copy has only in-frame clones and lacks some. V and J calls plus clone size are reproduced from that table; the DNA served to infer D and trimming. In the table there are 300,000 to 350,000 clones, around 83% of which are singletons. Germline CDR1 and CDR2: LGHNA and YNFKEQ. Trimming removed 8 bases at V and 0 bases at J, with 14 bases between. The CDR3 is 15 residues long. This clone was seen a few times. The sequence was obtained from a man aged 30 to 39 with active or convalescent COVID-19. The sequenced sample was peripheral blood. This sequence joins TRBV4-2 and TRBJ1-5, with D tentatively TRBD1 (5 bases). CDR3 nucleotides: TGTGCCAGCGCAGAGACAGTCTATAGCAATCAGCCCCAGCATTTT. Amino acids: CASAETVYSNQPQHF.